The source of this TCR beta chain is a study of cytomegalovirus exposure and HLA in healthy donors. Study-level points and caveats: In all likelihood, a cluster of highly shared sequence variants was a sequencing artifact. A few chains linked to CMV were shown in vitro to be specific for CMV antigens.

To note about this clone: What it binds is not known.

With 60 Vbeta and 13 Jbeta primers, the PCR was carried out. Only in-frame clones appear in the TCRdb table, and some are missing; sequencing was by immunoSEQ multiplex PCR. The sample table sets out some 130,000 clones. CDR3 length equals 11 residues. Germline CDR1 DFQATT, CDR2 SNEGSKA (reference sequence). V was trimmed by 6 bases and J by 3 bases, leaving 8 bases between them. Sequencing input: PBMCs. The clonotype originates from a woman aged 40 to 50 in good health and CMV-seronegative. The chain links TRBV20-1 to TRBJ1-1; D call uncertain. CDR3 nucleotides: TGCAGTGCCACCGCGGACACTGAAGCTTTCTTT. This translates into CSATADTEAFF.